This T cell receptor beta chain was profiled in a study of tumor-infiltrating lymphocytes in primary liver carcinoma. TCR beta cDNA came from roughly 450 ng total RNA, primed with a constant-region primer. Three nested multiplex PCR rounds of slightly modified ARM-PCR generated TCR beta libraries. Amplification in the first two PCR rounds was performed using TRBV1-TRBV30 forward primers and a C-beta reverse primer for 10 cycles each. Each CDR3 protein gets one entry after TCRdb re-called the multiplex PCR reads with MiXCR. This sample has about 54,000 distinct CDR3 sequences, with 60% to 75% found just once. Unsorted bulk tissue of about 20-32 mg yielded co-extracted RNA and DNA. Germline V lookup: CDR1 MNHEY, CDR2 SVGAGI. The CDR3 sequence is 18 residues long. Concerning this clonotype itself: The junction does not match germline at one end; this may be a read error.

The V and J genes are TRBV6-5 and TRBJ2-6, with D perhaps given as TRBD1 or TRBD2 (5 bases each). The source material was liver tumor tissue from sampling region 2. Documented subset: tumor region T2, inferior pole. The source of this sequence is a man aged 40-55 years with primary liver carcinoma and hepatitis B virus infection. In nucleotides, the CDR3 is TGTGCCAGCAGTCTATGGACGGGGATGAAAGCTGGGGCCAACGTCCTGGCTTTC. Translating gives CASSLWTGMKAGANVLAF.